The clone carrying this T cell receptor (beta chain) was recorded at least ten times. Its cognate antigen is unknown. This entry comes from a study of identical twins. Study results and limitations: Rather than following the same donors, the conclusions depended on cross-sectional statistical analysis.

J was trimmed by 4 bases and V by 7 bases; bases with no gene match: 10. CDR3 length equals 15 residues. Germline V gene sequence: CDR1 MNHEY, CDR2 SVGAGI. The authors used template switching to add a universal primer site and gave cDNA unique molecular identifiers. TCRdb re-analysed the 5' RACE reads in MiXCR, keeping a single row per CDR3 protein. The sample yields 250,000 or so distinct CDR3 sequences, 7.5% seen once. These records were also assigned to another study, of yellow fever vaccine responses in identical twins.

The rearrangement joins TRBV6-5 to TRBJ1-1; TRBD1 matches 9 bases. The sequencing input was CD8+ T cells sorted from blood. The TCR comes from a woman under 30 in good health. CDR3 residues: CASTYLTGGLTEAFF. The DNA for the CDR3 is TGTGCCAGCACCTACTTGACAGGGGGTCTCACTGAAGCTTTCTTT.